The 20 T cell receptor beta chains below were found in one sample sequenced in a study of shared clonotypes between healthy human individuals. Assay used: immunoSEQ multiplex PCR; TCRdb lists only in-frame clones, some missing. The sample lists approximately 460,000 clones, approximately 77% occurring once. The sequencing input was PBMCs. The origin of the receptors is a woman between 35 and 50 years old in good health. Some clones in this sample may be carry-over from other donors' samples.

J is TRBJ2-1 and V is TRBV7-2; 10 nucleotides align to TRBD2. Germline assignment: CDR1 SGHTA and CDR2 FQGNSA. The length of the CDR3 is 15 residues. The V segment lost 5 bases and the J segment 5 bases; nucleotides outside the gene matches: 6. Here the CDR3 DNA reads TGTGCCAGCAGCCCTGGACTAGCGGTAAACAATGAGCAGTTCTTC. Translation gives CASSPGLAVNNEQFF. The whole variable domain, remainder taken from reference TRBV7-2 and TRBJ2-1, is GAGVSQSPSNKVTEKGKDVELRCDPISGHTALYWYRQSLGQGLEFLIYFQGNSAPDKSGLPSDRFSAERTGGSVSTLTIQRTQQEDSAVYLCASSPGLAVNNEQFFGPGTRLTVL.

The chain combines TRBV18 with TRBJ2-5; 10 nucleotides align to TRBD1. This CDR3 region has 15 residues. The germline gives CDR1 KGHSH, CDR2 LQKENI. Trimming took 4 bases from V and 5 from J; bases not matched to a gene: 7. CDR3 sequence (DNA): TGTGCCAGCTCACTTGCAGGGACAGGGGACGAGACCCAGTACTTC. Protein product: CASSLAGTGDETQYF.

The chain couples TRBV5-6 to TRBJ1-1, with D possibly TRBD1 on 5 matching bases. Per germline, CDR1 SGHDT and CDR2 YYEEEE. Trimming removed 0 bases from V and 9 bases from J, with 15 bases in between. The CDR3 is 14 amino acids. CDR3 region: CASSLGGQAVKAFF. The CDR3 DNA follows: TGTGCCAGCAGCTTGGGTGGACAAGCCGTGAAAGCTTTCTTT.

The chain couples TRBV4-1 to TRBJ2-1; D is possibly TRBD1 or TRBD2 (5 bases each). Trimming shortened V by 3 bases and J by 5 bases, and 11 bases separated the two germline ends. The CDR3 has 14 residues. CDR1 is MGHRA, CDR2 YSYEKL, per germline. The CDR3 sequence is CASSHRDADNEQFF. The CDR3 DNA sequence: TGCGCCAGCAGCCACCGGGACGCCGACAATGAGCAGTTCTTC.

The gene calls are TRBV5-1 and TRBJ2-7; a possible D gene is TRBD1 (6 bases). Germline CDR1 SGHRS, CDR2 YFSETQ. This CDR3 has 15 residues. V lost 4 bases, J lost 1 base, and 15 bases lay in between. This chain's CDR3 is CASSATGLRSYEQYF. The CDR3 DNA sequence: TGCGCCAGCAGCGCAACAGGGTTAAGATCCTACGAGCAGTACTTC.

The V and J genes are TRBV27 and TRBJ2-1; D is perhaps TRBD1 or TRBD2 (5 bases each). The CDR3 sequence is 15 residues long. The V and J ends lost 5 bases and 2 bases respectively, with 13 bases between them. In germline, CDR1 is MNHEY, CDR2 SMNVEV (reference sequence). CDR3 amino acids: CASSSRDLPYNEQFF. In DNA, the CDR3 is TGTGCCAGCAGTAGCCGGGACCTCCCCTACAATGAGCAGTTCTTC.

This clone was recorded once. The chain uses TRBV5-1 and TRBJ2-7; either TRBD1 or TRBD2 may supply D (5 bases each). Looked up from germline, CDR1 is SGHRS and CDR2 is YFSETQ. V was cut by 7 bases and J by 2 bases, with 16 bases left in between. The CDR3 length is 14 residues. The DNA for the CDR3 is TGCGCCAGCGCCGACCCCAGGGAGCCCTACGAGCAGTACTTC. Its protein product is CASADPREPYEQYF.

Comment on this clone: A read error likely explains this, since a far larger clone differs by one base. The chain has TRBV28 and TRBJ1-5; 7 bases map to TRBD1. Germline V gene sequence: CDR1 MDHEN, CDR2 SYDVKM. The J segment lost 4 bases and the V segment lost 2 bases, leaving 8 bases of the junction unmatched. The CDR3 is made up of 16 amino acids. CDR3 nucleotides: TGTGCCAGCAGTTTAGAGTTGGGGGACAGTAATCAGCCCCAGCATTTT. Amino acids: CASSLELGDSNQPQHF.

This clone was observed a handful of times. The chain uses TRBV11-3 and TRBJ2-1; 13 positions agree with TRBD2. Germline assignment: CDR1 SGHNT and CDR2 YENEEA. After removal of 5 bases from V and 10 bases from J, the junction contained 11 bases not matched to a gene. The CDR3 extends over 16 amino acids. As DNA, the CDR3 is TGTGCCAGCAGCGGGCCCGGGACTAGCGGGACTGGGGAGCAGTTCTTC. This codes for CASSGPGTSGTGEQFF.

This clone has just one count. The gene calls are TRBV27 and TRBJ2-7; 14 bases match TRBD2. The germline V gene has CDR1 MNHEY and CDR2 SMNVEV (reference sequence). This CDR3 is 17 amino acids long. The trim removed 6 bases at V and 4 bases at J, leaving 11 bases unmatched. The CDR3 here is CASRAGTSGSGAYEQYF. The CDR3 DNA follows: TGTGCCAGCAGAGCCGGGACTAGCGGGAGCGGGGCATACGAGCAGTACTTC.

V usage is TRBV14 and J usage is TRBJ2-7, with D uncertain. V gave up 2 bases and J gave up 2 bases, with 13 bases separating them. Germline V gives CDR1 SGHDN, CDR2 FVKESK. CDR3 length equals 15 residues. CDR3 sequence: CASSQYAGPTYEQYF. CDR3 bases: TGTGCCAGCAGCCAATACGCAGGCCCAACCTACGAGCAGTACTTC. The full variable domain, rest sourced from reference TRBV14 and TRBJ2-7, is EAGVTQFPSHSVIEKGQTVTLRCDPISGHDNLYWYRRVMGKEIKFLLHFVKESKQDESGMPNNRFLAERTGGTYSTLKVQPAELEDSGVYFCASSQYAGPTYEQYFGPGTRLTVT.

The CDR3 nucleotides are TGCAGCGTTGGCGGGAGCACCACATCTGGGGCCAACGTCCTGACTTTC. Residues: CSVGGSTTSGANVLTF. The chain recombines TRBV29-1 with TRBJ2-6, with 7 bases lining up with TRBD2. V shed 4 bases and J 1 base; nucleotides not matched to a gene: 7. The CDR3 has 16 amino acids. Germline-derived CDR1 and CDR2 are SQVTM and ANQGSEA. The whole variable domain, remainder taken from reference TRBV29-1 and TRBJ2-6, is SAVISQKPSRDICQRGTSLTIQCQVDSQVTMMFWYRQQPGQSLTLIATANQGSEATYESGFVIDKFPISRPNLTFSTLTVSNMSPEDSSIYLCSVGGSTTSGANVLTFGAGSRLTVL.

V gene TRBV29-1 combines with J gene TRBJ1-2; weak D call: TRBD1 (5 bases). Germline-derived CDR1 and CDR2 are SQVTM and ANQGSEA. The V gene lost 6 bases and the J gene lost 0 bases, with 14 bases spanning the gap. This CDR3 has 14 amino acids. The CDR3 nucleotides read TGCAGCGTGGATGCCGGGACGGCTAACTATGGCTACACCTTC. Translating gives CSVDAGTANYGYTF.

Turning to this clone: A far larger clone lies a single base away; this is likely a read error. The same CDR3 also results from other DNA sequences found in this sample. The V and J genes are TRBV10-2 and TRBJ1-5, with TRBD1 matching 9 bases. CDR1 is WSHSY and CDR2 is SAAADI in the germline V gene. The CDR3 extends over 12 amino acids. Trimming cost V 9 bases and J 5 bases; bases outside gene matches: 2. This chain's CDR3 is CASRDRDQPQHF. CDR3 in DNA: TGCGCCAGTAGGGACAGGGATCAGCCCCAGCATTTT.

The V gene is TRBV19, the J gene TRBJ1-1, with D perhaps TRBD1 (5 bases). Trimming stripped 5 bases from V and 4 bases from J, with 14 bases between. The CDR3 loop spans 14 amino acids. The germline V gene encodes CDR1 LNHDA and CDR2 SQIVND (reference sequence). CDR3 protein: CASSVRGSSTEAFF. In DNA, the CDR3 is TGTGCCAGTAGTGTGAGGGGCTCTAGCACTGAAGCTTTCTTT.

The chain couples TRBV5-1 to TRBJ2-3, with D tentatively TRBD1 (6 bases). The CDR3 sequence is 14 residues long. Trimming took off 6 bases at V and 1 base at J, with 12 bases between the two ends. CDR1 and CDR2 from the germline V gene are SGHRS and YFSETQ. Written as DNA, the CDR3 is TGCGCCAGCACGAGCCACAGGGGCACAGATACGCAGTATTTT. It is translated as CASTSHRGTDTQYF. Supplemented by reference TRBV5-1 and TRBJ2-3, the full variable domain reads KAGVTQTPRYLIKTRGQQVTLSCSPISGHRSVSWYQQTPGQGLQFLFEYFSETQRNKGNFPGRFSGRQFSNSRSEMNVSTLELGDSALYLCASTSHRGTDTQYFGPGTRLTVL.

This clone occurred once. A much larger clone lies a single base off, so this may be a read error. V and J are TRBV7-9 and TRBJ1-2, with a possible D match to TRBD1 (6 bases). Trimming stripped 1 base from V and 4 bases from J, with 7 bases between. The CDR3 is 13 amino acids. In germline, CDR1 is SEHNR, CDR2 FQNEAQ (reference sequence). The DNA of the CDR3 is TGTGCCAGCAGCTTAGTACAGGGCTATGGCTACACCTTC. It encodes CASSLVQGYGYTF.

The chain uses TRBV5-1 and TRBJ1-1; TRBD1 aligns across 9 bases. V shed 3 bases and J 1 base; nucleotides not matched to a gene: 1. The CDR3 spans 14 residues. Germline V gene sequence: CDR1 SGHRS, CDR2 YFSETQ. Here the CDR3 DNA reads TGCGCCAGCAGCTCACAGGGGGCGAACACTGAAGCTTTCTTT. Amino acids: CASSSQGANTEAFF.

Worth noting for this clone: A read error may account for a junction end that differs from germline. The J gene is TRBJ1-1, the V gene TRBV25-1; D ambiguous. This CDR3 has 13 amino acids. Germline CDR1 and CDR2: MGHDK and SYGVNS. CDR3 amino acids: CASSVGRNTEAFF. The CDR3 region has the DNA TGTGCCAGCAGTGTAGGACGGAACACCGAAGCTTTCTTT.

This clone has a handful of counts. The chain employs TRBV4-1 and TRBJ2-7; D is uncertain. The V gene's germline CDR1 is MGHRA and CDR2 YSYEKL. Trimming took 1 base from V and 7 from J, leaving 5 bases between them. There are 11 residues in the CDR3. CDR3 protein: CASSQGNEQYF. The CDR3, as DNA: TGCGCCAGCAGCCAAGGGAATGAGCAGTACTTC.